Below are 19 T cell receptor beta chains sequenced from a single sample in a study of cytomegalovirus exposure and HLA in healthy donors. A multiplex PCR was run with 60 Vbeta primers and 13 Jbeta primers. Profiled with immunoSEQ multiplex PCR; TCRdb holds only in-frame clones, not every one. This sample has roughly 120,000 clones, with 55% to 65% found just once. Sample: PBMCs. The receptors were gathered from a man aged 40-49 years in good health and CMV-seropositive.

The genes are TRBV9 and TRBJ2-2; TRBD2 matches at 7 bases. Germline CDR1 is SGDLS and CDR2 is YYNGEE. The CDR3 extends over 17 amino acids. Trimming took 0 bases from V and 3 from J; bases not matched to a gene: 8. The CDR3 sequence: CASSVDSFRGDTGELFF. Here the CDR3 DNA reads TGTGCCAGCAGCGTAGATTCGTTTCGGGGGGACACCGGGGAGCTGTTTTTT.

In this sample, this clone turned up a few times. The chain employs TRBV27 and TRBJ2-7; unclear D gene. The CDR3 is made up of 15 amino acids. From germline, CDR1 is MNHEY and CDR2 SMNVEV (reference sequence). Trimming shortened V by 6 bases and J by 1 base, and 16 bases separated the two germline ends. Written as DNA, the CDR3 is TGTGCCAGCAGCGCTTCGTCGCACTATTCCTACGAGCAGTACTTC. Protein: CASSASSHYSYEQYF.

Only one count was recorded for this clone. The chain uses TRBV5-1 and TRBJ1-4, with unresolved D. The CDR3 is made up of 12 amino acids. Per the germline V gene, CDR1 is SGHRS and CDR2 is YFSETQ. The V end was cut by 5 bases, the J end by 6 bases, with 8 bases between. The CDR3 DNA reads TGCGCCAGCAGTTTAGAGGATGAAAAACTGTTTTTT. Its translation: CASSLEDEKLFF. The full variable domain, with the rest looked up from reference TRBV5-1 and TRBJ1-4, is KAGVTQTPRYLIKTRGQQVTLSCSPISGHRSVSWYQQTPGQGLQFLFEYFSETQRNKGNFPGRFSGRQFSNSRSEMNVSTLELGDSALYLCASSLEDEKLFFGSGTQLSVL.

The chain uses TRBV27 and TRBJ2-5, with a possible D match to TRBD1 (6 bases). The ends were cut back, 6 bases at V and 1 base at J, with 9 bases in the middle. Germline CDR1 is MNHEY and CDR2 is SMNVEV (reference sequence). The CDR3 extends over 13 amino acids. This CDR3 is CASRRDTQETQYF. The CDR3 DNA sequence: TGTGCCAGCAGACGGGACACCCAAGAGACCCAGTACTTC.

This chain links TRBV2 with TRBJ1-1; TRBD1 is a possible D gene (5 bases). The ends were cut back, 7 bases at V and 6 bases at J, with 12 bases in the middle. The CDR3 totals 12 residues. Germline V CDR1 and CDR2: SNHLY, FYNNEI. The CDR3 loop reads CASTLRGAEAFF. As DNA, the CDR3 is TGTGCCAGCACGCTAAGGGGTGCTGAAGCTTTCTTT.

The rearrangement links TRBV14 to TRBJ1-1; 10 positions match TRBD1. This CDR3 is built from 12 residues. Unmatched junction bases numbered 4, after V lost 4 bases and J lost 11 bases. Germline CDR1 reads SGHDN; CDR2 reads FVKESK. The DNA of the CDR3 is TGTGCCAGCAGCCTCGGGACAGGGGATGCTTTCTTT. As protein: CASSLGTGDAFF.

The CDR3 DNA is TGTGCCAGTAGTATTCGTATTTACGGGGAAGTCAATCAGCCCCAGCATTTT. This codes for CASSIRIYGEVNQPQHF. This chain connects TRBV19 to TRBJ1-5; D gene uncertain. With 3 bases removed from V and 3 bases from J, the gap between germline ends came to 18 bases. CDR1 and CDR2 (germline): LNHDA, SQIVND (reference sequence). The CDR3 is 17 amino acids.

V is TRBV27 and J is TRBJ2-5; D is possibly TRBD2 (5 bases). The CDR3 is 12 amino acids. The germline V and J ends were trimmed by 2 bases and 5 bases, with 6 bases remaining between them. Per germline, CDR1 MNHEY and CDR2 SMNVEV (reference sequence). The CDR3 loop is CASSLTGETQYF. Here the CDR3 DNA reads TGTGCCAGCAGTTTAACGGGGGAGACCCAGTACTTC.

V and J are TRBV7-2 and TRBJ2-7; 8 bases match TRBD2. The CDR3 covers 16 residues. Germline-derived CDR1 and CDR2 are SGHTA and FQGNSA. Losses at the gene ends were 1 base for V and 6 bases for J; bases not matched to a gene: 11. The CDR3 nucleotides are TGTGCCAGCAGCTTAGGCATTAGCGGGATCCGGGGCGAGCAGTACTTC. It is translated as CASSLGISGIRGEQYF.

This chain connects TRBV4-1 to TRBJ2-7; D ambiguous. Germline CDR1 and CDR2: MGHRA and YSYEKL. Between the trimmed V and J ends, which lost 1 base and 4 bases, there was a span of 8 bases. This CDR3 is built from 13 residues. The CDR3 DNA is TGCGCCAGCAGCCAAGTTTTGGAGTACGAGCAGTACTTC. It translates to CASSQVLEYEQYF.

The CDR3: CASSLGPGLAGQETQYF. The CDR3 DNA follows: TGTGCCAGCAGCTTAGGTCCGGGACTAGCGGGACAAGAGACCCAGTACTTC. This chain connects TRBV7-9 to TRBJ2-5, with 13 bases fitting TRBD2. Germline loops: CDR1 SEHNR, CDR2 FQNEAQ (reference sequence). V dropped 1 base and J dropped 2; count of bases not matched to a gene: 4. The CDR3 covers 17 residues. Supplemented by reference TRBV7-9 and TRBJ2-5, the full variable domain reads DTGVSQNPRHKITKRGQNVTFRCDPISEHNRLYWYRQTLGQGPEFLTYFQNEAQLEKSRLLSDRFSAERPKGSFSTLEIQRTEQGDSAMYLCASSLGPGLAGQETQYFGPGTRLLVL.

V is TRBV2 and J is TRBJ2-3; 7 bases fit TRBD1. The CDR3 extends over 14 amino acids. From germline, CDR1 is SNHLY and CDR2 FYNNEI. V shed 2 bases, J shed 6 bases, and the junction held 5 bases outside the gene matches. The CDR3 sequence is CASSEWTGVDTQYF. In DNA form, the CDR3 reads TGTGCCAGCAGTGAATGGACAGGAGTCGATACGCAGTATTTT.

This clone came up a few times. The chain links TRBV5-1 to TRBJ2-3; TRBD1 matches at 9 bases. The V gene end was trimmed by 0 bases and the J gene end by 9 bases; junction bases not matched to a gene: 8. The CDR3 totals 15 residues. Germline V gene sequence: CDR1 SGHRS, CDR2 YFSETQ. CDR3 nucleotides: TGCGCCAGCAGCTTGGTGACAGGGGGGCCTAGCACGCAGTATTTT. Translated: CASSLVTGGPSTQYF.

This clone was found a few times. The chain uses TRBV30 and TRBJ1-2; tentative D call: TRBD1 (6 bases). V lost 2 bases and J 2 bases, leaving 18 bases between the germline ends. The CDR3 is 16 residues long. CDR1 GTSNPN and CDR2 SVGIG come from the germline V gene (reference sequence). The CDR3 nucleotides read TGTGCCTGGAGTAAATATGGAGGTGACAGGAACTATGGCTACACCTTC. Protein: CAWSKYGGDRNYGYTF.

V and J are TRBV29-1 and TRBJ2-1; 11 positions agree with TRBD2. V trimming: 4 bases; J trimming: 7 bases; junction bases outside the gene matches: 6. Germline V gives CDR1 SQVTM, CDR2 ANQGSEA. There are 14 residues in the CDR3. CDR3 region: CSVARLAGLNEQFF. CDR3 coding DNA: TGCAGCGTTGCCAGACTAGCGGGATTAAATGAGCAGTTCTTC.

This clone has just a few counts. The chain couples TRBV7-2 to TRBJ1-5, with D possibly being TRBD1 (5 bases). The CDR3 runs 14 residues. CDR1 and CDR2 (germline): SGHTA, FQGNSA. V was pared by 3 bases and J by 6 bases, with 12 bases between. The chain's CDR3 is CASSFLGGGQPQHF. In DNA form, the CDR3 reads TGTGCCAGCAGCTTCTTGGGGGGTGGTCAGCCCCAGCATTTT. The complete variable domain, with remaining parts taken from reference TRBV7-2 and TRBJ1-5, reads GAGVSQSPSNKVTEKGKDVELRCDPISGHTALYWYRQSLGQGLEFLIYFQGNSAPDKSGLPSDRFSAERTGGSVSTLTIQRTQQEDSAVYLCASSFLGGGQPQHFGDGTRLSIL.

This chain joins TRBV9 and TRBJ1-3, with 7 bases lining up with TRBD1. This CDR3 has 19 amino acids. V lost 3 bases, J lost 0 bases, and 15 bases stayed unmatched. In germline, CDR1 is SGDLS, CDR2 YYNGEE. The CDR3 sequence: CASSANTGQPKFSGNTIYF. In nucleotides, the CDR3 is TGTGCCAGCAGCGCTAATACGGGACAGCCAAAATTCTCTGGAAACACCATATATTTT.

The genes are TRBV9 and TRBJ1-1; 9 bases fit TRBD1. CDR3 length equals 14 residues. From germline, CDR1 is SGDLS and CDR2 YYNGEE. With 7 bases clipped from V and 10 bases from J, the junction kept 14 bases outside the gene matches. Here the CDR3 DNA reads TGTGCCAGCCGACCCGGTCCCGACAGGGGGGTAGCTTTCTTT. Translated, it gives CASRPGPDRGVAFF.

This chain links TRBV4-3 with TRBJ2-1, with 7 bases fitting TRBD2. The V and J ends lost 0 bases and 8 bases, in that order; junction bases with no gene match: 10. Germline CDR1 reads LGHNA; CDR2 reads YSLEER. There are 16 residues in the CDR3. The CDR3 DNA sequence: TGCGCCAGCAGCCAAGATATTGGCGGGAGAGCCCATGAGCAGTTCTTC. This codes for CASSQDIGGRAHEQFF.